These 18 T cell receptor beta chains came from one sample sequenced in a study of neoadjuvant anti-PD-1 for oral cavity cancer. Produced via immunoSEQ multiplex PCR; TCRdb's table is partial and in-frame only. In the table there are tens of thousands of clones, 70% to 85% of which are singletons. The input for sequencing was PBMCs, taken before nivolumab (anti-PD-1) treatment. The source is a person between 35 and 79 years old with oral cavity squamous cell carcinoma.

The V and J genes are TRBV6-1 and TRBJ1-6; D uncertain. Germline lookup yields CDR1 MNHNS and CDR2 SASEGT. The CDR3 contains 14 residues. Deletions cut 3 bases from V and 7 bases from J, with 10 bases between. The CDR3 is CASSDQRSNSPLHF. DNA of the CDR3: TGTGCCAGCAGTGACCAAAGATCCAATTCACCCCTCCACTTT.

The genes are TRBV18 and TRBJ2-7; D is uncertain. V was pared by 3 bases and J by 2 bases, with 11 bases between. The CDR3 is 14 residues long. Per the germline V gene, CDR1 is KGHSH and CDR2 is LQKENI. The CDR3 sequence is CASSPQSPAYEQYF. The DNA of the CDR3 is TGTGCCAGCTCACCCCAATCTCCAGCCTACGAGCAGTACTTC.

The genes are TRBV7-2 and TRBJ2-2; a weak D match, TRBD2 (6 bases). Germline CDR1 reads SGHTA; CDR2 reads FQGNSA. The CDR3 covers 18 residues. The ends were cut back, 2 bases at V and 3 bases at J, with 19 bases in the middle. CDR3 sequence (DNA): TGTGCCAGCAGCTTAATACGGGGGTTAGGCTCGGACACCGGGGAGCTGTTTTTT. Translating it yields CASSLIRGLGSDTGELFF.

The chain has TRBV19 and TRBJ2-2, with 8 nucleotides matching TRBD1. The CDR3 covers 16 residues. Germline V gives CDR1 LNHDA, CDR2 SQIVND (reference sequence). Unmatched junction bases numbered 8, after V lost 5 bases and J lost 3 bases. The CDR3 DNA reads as TGTGCCAGTAGTGACCCCAGGGGGCTTCACACCGGGGAGCTGTTTTTT. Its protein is CASSDPRGLHTGELFF.

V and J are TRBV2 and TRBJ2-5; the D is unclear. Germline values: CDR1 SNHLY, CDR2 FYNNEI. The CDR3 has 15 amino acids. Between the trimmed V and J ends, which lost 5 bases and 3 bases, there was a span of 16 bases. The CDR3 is CASSRPMLDKETQYF. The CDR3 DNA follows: TGTGCCAGCAGTCGACCGATGCTAGATAAAGAGACCCAGTACTTC.

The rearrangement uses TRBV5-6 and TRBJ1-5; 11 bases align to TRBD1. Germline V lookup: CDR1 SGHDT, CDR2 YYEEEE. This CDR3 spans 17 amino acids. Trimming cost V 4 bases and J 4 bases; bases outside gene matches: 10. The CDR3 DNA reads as TGTGCCAGCAGCCTGTGGACAGGGGGCGTGTGGAATCAGCCCCAGCATTTT. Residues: CASSLWTGGVWNQPQHF.

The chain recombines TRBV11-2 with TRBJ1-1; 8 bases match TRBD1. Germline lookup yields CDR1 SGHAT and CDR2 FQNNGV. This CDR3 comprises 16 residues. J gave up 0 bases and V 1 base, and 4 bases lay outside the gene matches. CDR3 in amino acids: CASSLGQGAMNTEAFF. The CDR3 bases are TGTGCCAGCAGCTTAGGTCAGGGGGCCATGAACACTGAAGCTTTCTTT.

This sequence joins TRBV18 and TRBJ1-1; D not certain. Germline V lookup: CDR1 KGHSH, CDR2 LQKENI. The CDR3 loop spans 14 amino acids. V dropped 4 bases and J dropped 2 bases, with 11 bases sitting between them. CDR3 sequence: CASSRGPPNTEAFF. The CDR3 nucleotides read TGTGCCAGCTCACGGGGTCCGCCTAACACTGAAGCTTTCTTT. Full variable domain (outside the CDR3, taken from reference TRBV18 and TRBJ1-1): NAGVMQNPRHLVRRRGQEARLRCSPMKGHSHVYWYRQLPEEGLKFMVYLQKENIIDESGMPKERFSAEFPKEGPSILRIQQVVRGDSAAYFCASSRGPPNTEAFFGQGTRLTVV.

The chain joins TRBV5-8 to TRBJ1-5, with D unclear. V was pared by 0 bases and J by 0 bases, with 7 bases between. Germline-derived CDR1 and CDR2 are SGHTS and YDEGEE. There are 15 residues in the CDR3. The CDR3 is CASSLGAVSNQPQHF. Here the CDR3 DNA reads TGTGCCAGCAGCTTGGGGGCAGTTAGCAATCAGCCCCAGCATTTT.

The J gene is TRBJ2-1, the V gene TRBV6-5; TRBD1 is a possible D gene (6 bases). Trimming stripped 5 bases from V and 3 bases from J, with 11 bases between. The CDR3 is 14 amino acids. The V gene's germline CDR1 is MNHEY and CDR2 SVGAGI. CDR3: CASSTLDSYNEQFF. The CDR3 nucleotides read TGTGCCAGCAGTACCCTGGACAGCTACAATGAGCAGTTCTTC.

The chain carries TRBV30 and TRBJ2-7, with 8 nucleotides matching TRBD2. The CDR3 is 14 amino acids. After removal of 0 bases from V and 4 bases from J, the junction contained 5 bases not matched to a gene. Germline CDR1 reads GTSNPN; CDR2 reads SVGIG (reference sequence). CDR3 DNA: TGTGCCTGGAGTGTAGCTAGCGGGCCTTACGAGCAGTACTTC. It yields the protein CAWSVASGPYEQYF. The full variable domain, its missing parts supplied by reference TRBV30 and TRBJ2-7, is SQTIHQWPATLVQPVGSPLSLECTVEGTSNPNLYWYRQAAGRGLQLLFYSVGIGQISSEVPQNLSASRPQDRQFILSSKKLLLSDSGFYLCAWSVASGPYEQYFGPGTRLTVT.

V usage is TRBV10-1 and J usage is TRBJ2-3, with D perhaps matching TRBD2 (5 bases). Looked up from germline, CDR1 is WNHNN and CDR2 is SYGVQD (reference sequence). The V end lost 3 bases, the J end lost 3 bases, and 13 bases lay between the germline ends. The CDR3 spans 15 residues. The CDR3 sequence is CASSDPGESTDTQYF. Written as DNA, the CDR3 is TGCGCCAGCAGTGACCCCGGGGAGTCGACAGATACGCAGTATTTT.

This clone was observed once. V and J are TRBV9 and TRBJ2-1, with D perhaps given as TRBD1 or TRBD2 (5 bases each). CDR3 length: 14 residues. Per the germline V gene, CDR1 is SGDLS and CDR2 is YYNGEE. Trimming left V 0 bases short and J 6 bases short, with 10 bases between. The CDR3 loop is CASSVGGPGNEQFF. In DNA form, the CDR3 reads TGTGCCAGCAGCGTAGGGGGACCTGGCAATGAGCAGTTCTTC.

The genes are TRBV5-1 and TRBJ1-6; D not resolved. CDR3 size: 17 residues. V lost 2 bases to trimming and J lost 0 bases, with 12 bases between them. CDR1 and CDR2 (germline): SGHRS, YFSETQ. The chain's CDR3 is CASSLEAASSYNSPLHF. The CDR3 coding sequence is TGCGCCAGCAGCTTAGAGGCCGCGAGCTCCTATAATTCACCCCTCCACTTT.

The CDR3 loop is CASSQGQGAVYGYTF. The CDR3 DNA reads TGCGCCAGCAGCCAAGGACAGGGGGCAGTCTATGGCTACACCTTC. The J gene is TRBJ1-2, the V gene TRBV4-1; 10 nucleotides agree with TRBD1. This CDR3 is built from 15 residues. The V gene end was trimmed by 1 base and the J gene end by 4 bases; junction bases not matched to a gene: 3. CDR1 is MGHRA and CDR2 is YSYEKL in the germline V gene.

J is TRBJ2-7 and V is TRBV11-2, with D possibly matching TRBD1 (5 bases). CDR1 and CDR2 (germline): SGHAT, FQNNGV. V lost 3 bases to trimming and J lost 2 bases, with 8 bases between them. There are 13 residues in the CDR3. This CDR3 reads CASSFDRAYEQYF. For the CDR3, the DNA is TGTGCCAGCAGCTTCGACAGAGCCTACGAGCAGTACTTC.

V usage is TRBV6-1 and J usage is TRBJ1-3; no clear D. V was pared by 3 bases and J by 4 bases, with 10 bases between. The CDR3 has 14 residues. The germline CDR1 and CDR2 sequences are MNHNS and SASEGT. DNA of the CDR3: TGTGCCAGCAGTGACCGGGGAAGAGGAAACACCATATATTTT. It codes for CASSDRGRGNTIYF.

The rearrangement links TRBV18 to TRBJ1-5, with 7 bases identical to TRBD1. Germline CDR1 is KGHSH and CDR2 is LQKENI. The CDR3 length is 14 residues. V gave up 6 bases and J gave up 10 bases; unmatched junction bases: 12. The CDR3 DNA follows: TGTGCCAGCTCCCCTCGGGACAGCCATATACCCCAGCATTTT. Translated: CASSPRDSHIPQHF.